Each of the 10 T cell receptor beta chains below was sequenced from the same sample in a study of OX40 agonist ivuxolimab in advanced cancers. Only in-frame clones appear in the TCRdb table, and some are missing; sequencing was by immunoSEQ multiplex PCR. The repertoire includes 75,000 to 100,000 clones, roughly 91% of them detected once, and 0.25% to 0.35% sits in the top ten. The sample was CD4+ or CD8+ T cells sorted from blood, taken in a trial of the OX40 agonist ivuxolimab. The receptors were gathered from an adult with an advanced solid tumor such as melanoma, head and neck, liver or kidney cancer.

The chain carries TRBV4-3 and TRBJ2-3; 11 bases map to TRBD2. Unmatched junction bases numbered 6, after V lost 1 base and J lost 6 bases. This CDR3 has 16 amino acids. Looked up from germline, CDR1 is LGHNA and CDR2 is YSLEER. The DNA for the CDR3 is TGCGCCAGCAGCCAAGGAATGGCTAGCGGGAGGGATACGCAGTATTTT. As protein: CASSQGMASGRDTQYF.

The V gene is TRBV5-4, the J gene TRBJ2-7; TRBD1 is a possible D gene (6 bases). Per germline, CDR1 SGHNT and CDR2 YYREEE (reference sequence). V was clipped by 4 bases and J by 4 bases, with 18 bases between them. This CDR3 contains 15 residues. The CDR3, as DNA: TGTGCCAGCAGCCCCGCAGGACAGAGGGGTTACGAGCAGTACTTC. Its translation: CASSPAGQRGYEQYF. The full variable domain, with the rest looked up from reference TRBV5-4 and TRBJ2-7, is ETGVTQSPTHLIKTRGQQVTLRCSSQSGHNTVSWYQQALGQGPQFIFQYYREEENGRGNFPPRFSGLQFPNYSSELNVNALELDDSALYLCASSPAGQRGYEQYFGPGTRLTVT.

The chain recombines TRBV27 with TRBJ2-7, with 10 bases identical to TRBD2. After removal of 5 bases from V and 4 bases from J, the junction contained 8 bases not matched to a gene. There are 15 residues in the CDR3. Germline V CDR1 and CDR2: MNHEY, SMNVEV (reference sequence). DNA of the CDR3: TGTGCCAGCAGTCTAAGCGGGAGGGCGCTTTACGAGCAGTACTTC. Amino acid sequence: CASSLSGRALYEQYF.

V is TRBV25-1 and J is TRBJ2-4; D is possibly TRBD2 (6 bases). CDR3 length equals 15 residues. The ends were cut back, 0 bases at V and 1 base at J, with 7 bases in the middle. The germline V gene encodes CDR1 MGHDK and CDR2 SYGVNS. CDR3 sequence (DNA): TGTGCCAGCAGTGAATATCGGGGGGCCAAAAACATTCAGTACTTC. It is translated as CASSEYRGAKNIQYF. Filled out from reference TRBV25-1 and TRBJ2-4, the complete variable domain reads EADIYQTPRYLVIGTGKKITLECSQTMGHDKMYWYQQDPGMELHLIHYSYGVNSTEKGDLSSESTVSRIRTEHFPLTLESARPSHTSQYLCASSEYRGAKNIQYFGAGTRLSVL.

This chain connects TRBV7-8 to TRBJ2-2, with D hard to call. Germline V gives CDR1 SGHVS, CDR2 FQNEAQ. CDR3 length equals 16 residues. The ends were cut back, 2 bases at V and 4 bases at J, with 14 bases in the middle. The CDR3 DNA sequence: TGTGCCAGCAGCTTAAACCGACCGACTCCCACCGGGGAGCTGTTTTTT. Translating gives CASSLNRPTPTGELFF.

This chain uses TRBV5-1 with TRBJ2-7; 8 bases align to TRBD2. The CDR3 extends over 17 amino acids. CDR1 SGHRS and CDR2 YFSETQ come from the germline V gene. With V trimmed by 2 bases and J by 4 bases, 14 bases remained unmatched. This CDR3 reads CASSLTGGNLGAYEQYF. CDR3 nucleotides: TGCGCCAGCAGCTTAACGGGGGGGAACCTAGGGGCTTACGAGCAGTACTTC.

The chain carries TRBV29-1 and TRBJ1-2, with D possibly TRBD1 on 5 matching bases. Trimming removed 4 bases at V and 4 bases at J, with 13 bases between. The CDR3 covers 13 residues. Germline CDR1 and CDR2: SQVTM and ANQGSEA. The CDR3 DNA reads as TGCAGCGTTGCCCAGGGAACGGGCTATGGCTACACCTTC. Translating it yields CSVAQGTGYGYTF.

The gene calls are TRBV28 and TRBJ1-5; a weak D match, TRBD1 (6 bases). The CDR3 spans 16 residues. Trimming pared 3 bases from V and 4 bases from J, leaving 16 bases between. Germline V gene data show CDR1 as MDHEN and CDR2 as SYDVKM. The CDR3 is CASSLPRTEFNQPQHF. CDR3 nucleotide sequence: TGTGCCAGCAGTTTGCCTAGGACAGAATTTAATCAGCCCCAGCATTTT.

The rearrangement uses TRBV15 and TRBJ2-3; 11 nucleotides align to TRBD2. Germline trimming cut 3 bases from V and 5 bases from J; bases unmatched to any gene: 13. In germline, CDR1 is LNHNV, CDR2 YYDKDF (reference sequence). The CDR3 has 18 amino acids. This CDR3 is CATSRGPLIAGGRDTQYF. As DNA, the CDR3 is TGTGCCACCAGCAGGGGTCCATTAATAGCGGGAGGGCGAGATACGCAGTATTTT.

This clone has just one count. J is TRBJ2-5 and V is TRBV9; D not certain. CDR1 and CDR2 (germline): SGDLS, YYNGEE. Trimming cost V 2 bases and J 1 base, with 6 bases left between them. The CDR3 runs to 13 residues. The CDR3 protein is CASSVNVQETQYF. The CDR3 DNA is TGTGCCAGCAGCGTTAATGTCCAAGAGACCCAGTACTTC.